These T cell receptor beta chains were read from a single sample in a study of blood T cell repertoires in COVID-19. Using immunoSEQ multiplex PCR, the repertoire was profiled, and TCRdb retains in-frame clones only, with some absent. The table records approximately 30,000 clones, nearly 95% of them present only once. Sequences were obtained from peripheral blood. All receptors derive from a human donor in a cohort sampled during active COVID-19. CDR3s include the opening cysteine and the closing phenylalanine or tryptophan. D genes are given only for firm matches. Clone size is given for some rows only: seen once, a few or many times, or a class if the clone is expanded.

D gene,J gene,clone size,V gene,CDR3 DNA,CDR3 protein
NA,TRBJ2-3,NA,TRBV25-1,TGTGCCAGCAGTGTTGGTCGGTCGCACGGGGATACGCAGTATTTT,CASSVGRSHGDTQYF
NA,TRBJ2-7,NA,TRBV5-6,TGTGCCAGCAGCTTGCGGGGGTTGAACCCCTACGAGCAGTACTTC,CASSLRGLNPYEQYF
NA,TRBJ2-1,once,TRBV5-4,TGTGCCAGCGGGGGGAGTGGAGAGCAGTTCTTC,CASGGSGEQFF
NA,TRBJ1-1,NA,TRBV5-1,TGCGCCAGCAGCTTGGGCGGGAACACTGAAGCTTTCTTT,CASSLGGNTEAFF
TRBD1,TRBJ2-2,NA,TRBV10-1,TGCGCCAGCAGCGGGACAGGGGGTACCGGGGAGCTGTTTTTT,CASSGTGGTGELFF
NA,TRBJ1-1,NA,TRBV7-8,TGTGCCAGCAGCTTAAGGGGACATAACACTGAAGCTTTCTTT,CASSLRGHNTEAFF
TRBD1,TRBJ1-1,NA,TRBV6-5,TGTGCCAGCAGTTTACGACAGGGGGCTGAAGCTTTCTTT,CASSLRQGAEAFF
TRBD2,TRBJ2-1,NA,TRBV27,TGTGCCAGCACTAGCGGGGGGTGGAGGAATGAGCAGTTCTTC,CASTSGGWRNEQFF
TRBD2,TRBJ2-2,NA,TRBV9,TGTGCCAGCAGCGTAGGACTAGCGGGAGTCGCCGGGGAGCTGTTTTTT,CASSVGLAGVAGELFF
TRBD2,TRBJ2-7,NA,TRBV23-1,TGCGCCAGCAGTCAATCGAAGGGGCGGCCTAGCGGACTCTACGAGCAGTACTTC,CASSQSKGRPSGLYEQYF
TRBD1,TRBJ2-7,once,TRBV27,TGTGCCAGCAGTTTGACAGGGGTACACGAGCAGTACTTC,CASSLTGVHEQYF
NA,TRBJ2-5,NA,TRBV4-1,TGCGCCAGCAGCCCTCGATTGGGCGCCAACCAAGAGACCCAGTACTTC,CASSPRLGANQETQYF
NA,TRBJ1-1,NA,TRBV6-2/TRBV6-3,TGTGCCAGCAGTTACCTGGCATCCATGAACACTGAAGCTTTCTTT,CASSYLASMNTEAFF
TRBD2,TRBJ2-7,NA,TRBV5-1,TGCGCCAGCAGCTTGGGGATTAGCGGGAGTTCCCACGAGCAGTACTTC,CASSLGISGSSHEQYF
NA,TRBJ2-3,NA,TRBV5-1,TGCGCCAGCAGCTTGGGGCCTACAGATACGCAGTATTTT,CASSLGPTDTQYF
NA,TRBJ1-1,NA,TRBV5-5,TGTGCCAGCAGCTCACAGCTGGTTGAGGCTTTCTTT,CASSSQLVEAFF
TRBD1,TRBJ1-2,NA,TRBV18,TGTGCCAGCTCACCCCCCGGACAGGGGGCCCTTGATGGCTACACCTTC,CASSPPGQGALDGYTF
TRBD1,TRBJ2-7,NA,TRBV13,TGTGCCAGCAGCCACGGGACAGGGAGCACCTACGAGCAGTACTTC,CASSHGTGSTYEQYF
TRBD1,TRBJ1-4,NA,TRBV14,TGTGCCAGCAGCCCCACAGGGGGTTCTAATGAAAAACTGTTTTTT,CASSPTGGSNEKLFF
TRBD1,TRBJ1-1,NA,TRBV5-6,TGTGCCAGCAGCTTATTGACAGGGGGTGTAGTCACTGAAGCTTTCTTT,CASSLLTGGVVTEAFF
TRBD1,TRBJ2-5,NA,TRBV9,TGTGCCAGCAGCGAGACAGGGCACGAGACCCAGTACTTC,CASSETGHETQYF
TRBD2,TRBJ2-7,NA,TRBV10-3,TGTGCCATCAGTGAGTCGGTAATAGCGGGGGCGAGCTACGAGCAGTACTTC,CAISESVIAGASYEQYF
TRBD2,TRBJ2-1,NA,TRBV5-8,TGTGCCAGCAGCTTATTGGTCTTTCGGCGGGGGGGCACATACAATGAGCAGTTCTTC,CASSLLVFRRGGTYNEQFF
NA,TRBJ1-2,NA,TRBV5-1,TGCGCCAGCAGCTTGGGCACAGGCTACACCTTC,CASSLGTGYTF
TRBD1,TRBJ1-2,NA,TRBV7-6,TGTGCCAGCAGCTTATTGGGACAGACAAACTATGGCTACACCTTC,CASSLLGQTNYGYTF
TRBD2,TRBJ2-1,NA,TRBV9,TGTGCCAGCAGCGTAGGCGGGGGGGCCTCTTACAATGAGCAGTTCTTC,CASSVGGGASYNEQFF
NA,TRBJ2-1,NA,TRBV4-1,TGCGCCAGCAGCCAAGCCTCCCCGGCCCCCCGTAGCTATTTCTTC,CASSQASPAPRSYFF
NA,TRBJ1-1,NA,TRBV2,TGTGCCAGCAATAAGGGAGATCGAACTGAAGCTTTCTTT,CASNKGDRTEAFF
NA,TRBJ1-5,NA,TRBV5-4,TGTGCCAGCAGCCAGGACAGCCGGAACTCGAGCAATCAGCCCCAGCATTTT,CASSQDSRNSSNQPQHF
TRBD1,TRBJ1-1,NA,TRBV30,TGTGCCTGGGGGGGGACAGGGCTTGTGAACACTGAAGCTTTCTTT,CAWGGTGLVNTEAFF
NA,TRBJ2-2,once,TRBV19,TGTGCCAGTAGTATAGCTTGGGGGCCCGGGGAGCTGTTTTTT,CASSIAWGPGELFF
NA,TRBJ1-1,NA,TRBV2,TGTGCCAGCAGTTCGTACAGGGTAGGGACTGAAGCTTTCTTT,CASSSYRVGTEAFF
TRBD1,TRBJ1-1,NA,TRBV6-5,TGTGCCAGCAGAGTAGGGGGCGCATGGTCTGAAGCTTTCTTT,CASRVGGAWSEAFF
TRBD2,TRBJ2-1,NA,TRBV19,TGTGCCAGTAGTCTTAGACTAGCGGGAGATGTCTACAATGAGCAGTTCTTC,CASSLRLAGDVYNEQFF
TRBD2,TRBJ2-7,NA,TRBV12-3/TRBV12-4,TGTGCCAGCAGGGCGGGGGGCTCCGAGCAGTACTTC,CASRAGGSEQYF
TRBD1,TRBJ1-3,few,TRBV4-1,TGCGCCAGCAGCCAAGGGACAGGGGACGGAAACACCATATATTTT,CASSQGTGDGNTIYF
TRBD1,TRBJ1-1,NA,TRBV5-4,TGTGCCAGCAGCCTGACAGGGGTTGAAGCTTTCTTT,CASSLTGVEAFF
TRBD2,TRBJ2-2,NA,TRBV11-3,TGTGCCAGCAGCTTATCGGCGGGGGGAACCGGGGAGCTGTTTTTT,CASSLSAGGTGELFF